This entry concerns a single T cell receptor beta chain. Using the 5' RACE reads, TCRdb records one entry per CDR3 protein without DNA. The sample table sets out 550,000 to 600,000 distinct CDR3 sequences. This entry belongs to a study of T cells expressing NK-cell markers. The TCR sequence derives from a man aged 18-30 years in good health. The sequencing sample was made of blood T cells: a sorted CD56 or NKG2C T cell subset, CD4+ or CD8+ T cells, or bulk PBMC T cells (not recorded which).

The CDR3 spells CASSFPLADSTRETQYF. The chain recombines TRBV11-2 with TRBJ2-5; lacking DNA, the TRBD2 call made by TCRdb goes unchecked. Germline values: CDR1 SGHAT, CDR2 FQNNGV. The length of the CDR3 is 17 residues. The full variable domain, completed using reference TRBV11-2 and TRBJ2-5, is EAGVAQSPRYKIIEKRQSVAFWCNPISGHATLYWYQQILGQGPKLLIQFQNNGVVDDSQLPKDRFSAERLKGVDSTLKIQPAKLEDSAVYLCASSFPLADSTRETQYFGPGTRLLVL.